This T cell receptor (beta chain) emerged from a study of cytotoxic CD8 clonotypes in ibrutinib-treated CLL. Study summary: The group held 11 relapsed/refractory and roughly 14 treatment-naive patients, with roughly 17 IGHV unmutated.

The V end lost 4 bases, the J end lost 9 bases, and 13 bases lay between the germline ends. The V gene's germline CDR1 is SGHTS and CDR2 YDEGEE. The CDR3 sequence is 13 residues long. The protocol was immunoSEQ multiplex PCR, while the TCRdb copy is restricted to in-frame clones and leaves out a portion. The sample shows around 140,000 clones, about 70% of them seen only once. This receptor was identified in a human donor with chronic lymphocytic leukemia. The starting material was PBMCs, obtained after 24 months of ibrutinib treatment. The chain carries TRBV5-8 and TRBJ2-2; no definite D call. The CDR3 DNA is TGTGCCAGCAGCCACGGACGCGCCCGGGAGCTGTTTTTT. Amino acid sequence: CASSHGRARELFF.